Listed here are 31 T cell receptor beta chains from one sample, sequenced in a study of T-cell reconstitution after alpha-beta-depleted transplantation in children. The library targeted TCRbeta and was prepared with unique molecular identifiers. MiXCR, applied by TCRdb to the PCR reads, yields one record per CDR3 protein. Of about 420,000 distinct CDR3 sequences listed, about 11% are singletons. Sequenced here: PBMCs from the stem cell graft donor, sampled from the stem cell graft. Receptors originate from a human donor who donated a stem cell graft to a child with acute myeloid leukemia.

The chain couples TRBV5-1 to TRBJ2-7; 9 bases agree with TRBD2. V trimming: 1 base; J trimming: 1 base; junction bases outside the gene matches: 3. The length of the CDR3 is 15 residues. Per the germline V gene, CDR1 is SGHRS and CDR2 is YFSETQ. CDR3 protein: CASSLRLAASYEQYF. CDR3 nucleotides: TGCGCCAGCAGCTTGCGACTAGCGGCTTCCTACGAGCAGTACTTC.

The CDR3 DNA is TGCAGTGCTAGAGGCCGGACTAGCGGGAGCAACGAGCAGTACTTC. Translating it yields CSARGRTSGSNEQYF. This rearrangement joins TRBV20-1 to TRBJ2-7, with 13 bases matching TRBD2. The length of the CDR3 is 15 residues. J gave up 5 bases and V 1 base, and 5 bases lay outside the gene matches. Germline values: CDR1 DFQATT, CDR2 SNEGSKA (reference sequence).

The chain has TRBV10-2 and TRBJ2-7, with 7 bases identical to TRBD1. The CDR3 is made up of 17 amino acids. With 6 bases clipped from V and 2 bases from J, the junction kept 16 bases outside the gene matches. Germline V lookup: CDR1 WSHSY, CDR2 SAAADI. The CDR3 region is CASRPHHGQVSPYEQYF. CDR3 DNA: TGCGCCAGCAGGCCCCACCACGGACAGGTGTCCCCCTACGAGCAGTACTTC.

This clonotype was recorded many times. The chain employs TRBV2 and TRBJ2-1; perhaps D is TRBD1 or TRBD2 (7 bases each). The CDR3 sequence is 16 residues long. CDR1 and CDR2 (germline): SNHLY, FYNNEI. V was trimmed by 5 bases and J by 5 bases, leaving 19 bases between them. The CDR3, as DNA: TGTGCCAGCAGTTCCAGGGGGGGACAGAACGACAATGAGCAGTTCTTC. This gives the protein CASSSRGGQNDNEQFF.

The genes are TRBV9 and TRBJ2-7, with D uncertain. Trimming removed 0 bases from V and 0 bases from J, with 7 bases in between. Germline CDR1 and CDR2: SGDLS and YYNGEE. The CDR3 is made up of 14 amino acids. The DNA for the CDR3 is TGTGCCAGCAGCGTAGTCTACGACTCCTACGAGCAGTACTTC. It encodes CASSVVYDSYEQYF.

There are many counts of this clonotype. This chain links TRBV4-1 with TRBJ2-1; D is unclear. CDR1 MGHRA and CDR2 YSYEKL come from the germline V gene. Trimming took off 1 base at V and 12 bases at J, with 19 bases between the two ends. The CDR3 contains 15 residues. The CDR3 region is CASSQVEVGFVGQFF. The CDR3, as DNA: TGCGCCAGCAGCCAAGTGGAAGTGGGTTTTGTTGGGCAGTTCTTC.

This clonotype has only a few counts. The chain uses TRBV28 and TRBJ2-7; the D gene is possibly TRBD2 (5 bases). Per germline, CDR1 MDHEN and CDR2 SYDVKM. The CDR3 is 14 amino acids. V lost 2 bases and J 4 bases, leaving 12 bases between the germline ends. The CDR3 bases are TGTGCCAGCAGTTTAACTCCGGACTCTTACGAGCAGTACTTC. It is translated as CASSLTPDSYEQYF.

This clonotype has ten or more counts. V is TRBV29-1 and J is TRBJ1-5; D might be TRBD1 (5 bases). Trimming stripped 3 bases from V and 3 bases from J, with 9 bases between. Per the germline V gene, CDR1 is SQVTM and CDR2 is ANQGSEA. The CDR3 loop spans 13 amino acids. The chain's CDR3 is CSVEAGLNQPQHF. In DNA form, the CDR3 reads TGCAGCGTTGAGGCAGGGCTCAATCAGCCCCAGCATTTT.

The V gene is TRBV6-2 or TRBV6-3, the J gene TRBJ1-2, with D hard to call. This CDR3 is built from 12 residues. Germline CDR1 MNHEY, CDR2 SVGEGT. Trimming stripped 4 bases from V and 7 bases from J, with 10 bases between. The CDR3 protein is CASSWMIAGYTF. The CDR3 DNA reads TGTGCCAGCAGTTGGATGATAGCTGGCTACACCTTC.

This clonotype was found many times. The J gene is TRBJ2-5, the V gene TRBV10-1; D is unclear. Per germline, CDR1 WNHNN and CDR2 SYGVQD (reference sequence). The CDR3 extends over 15 amino acids. Trimming shortened V by 0 bases and J by 5 bases, and 13 bases separated the two germline ends. The CDR3 loop reads CASSESKSYGETQYF. CDR3 nucleotide sequence: TGCGCCAGCAGTGAGTCTAAGAGCTACGGGGAGACCCAGTACTTC.

The chain joins TRBV29-1 to TRBJ2-1; D possibly corresponds to TRBD2 (6 bases). The length of the CDR3 is 15 residues. Per germline, CDR1 SQVTM and CDR2 ANQGSEA. Trimming left V 4 bases short and J 0 bases short, with 13 bases between. The CDR3 loop is CSVADYQSSYNEQFF. CDR3 DNA: TGCAGCGTTGCGGACTACCAGAGCTCCTACAATGAGCAGTTCTTC.

The J gene is TRBJ2-1, the V gene TRBV20-1; 9 bases align to TRBD1. CDR3 length: 13 residues. CDR1 is DFQATT, CDR2 SNEGSKA, per germline (reference sequence). J lost 5 bases, V lost 6 bases, and 5 bases had no gene match. The CDR3 reads CSAAGQGDNEQFF. The CDR3 DNA reads as TGCAGTGCGGCGGGACAGGGTGACAATGAGCAGTTCTTC.

The sample holds a few counts of this clonotype. The chain recombines TRBV5-1 with TRBJ1-3; no definite D call. The CDR3 spans 20 residues. The germline CDR1 and CDR2 sequences are SGHRS and YFSETQ. V was cut by 0 bases and J by 0 bases, with 22 bases left in between. For the CDR3, the DNA is TGCGCCAGCAGCTTGGGTTCCCCCTCCGGCTCATTCTTCTCTGGAAACACCATATATTTT. This gives the protein CASSLGSPSGSFFSGNTIYF.

This clonotype was seen many times. Germline and junction disagree at one end, which may indicate a read error. This CDR3 reads CAWSSGYEKLFF. The CDR3 coding sequence is TGTGCCTGGAGTTCAGGTTATGAGAAACTGTTTTTT. The J gene is TRBJ1-4, the V gene TRBV30; unclear D gene. The CDR3 totals 12 residues. The germline V gene has CDR1 GTSNPN and CDR2 SVGIG (reference sequence).

This clonotype turned up a few times. This sequence joins TRBV20-1 and TRBJ2-3, with TRBD2 matching over 11 bases. The CDR3 runs 16 residues. Trimming took 3 bases from V and 1 from J; bases not matched to a gene: 6. Germline CDR1 reads DFQATT; CDR2 reads SNEGSKA (reference sequence). The CDR3 is CSARVSLAGGTDTQYF. The CDR3 region has the DNA TGCAGTGCTAGGGTGTCACTAGCGGGGGGCACAGATACGCAGTATTTT.

The chain joins TRBV12-3 or TRBV12-4 to TRBJ1-2; D not certain. There are 15 residues in the CDR3. Trimming pared 4 bases from V and 2 bases from J, leaving 14 bases between. The CDR3 protein is CASSSRRTRNYGYTF. The DNA for the CDR3 is TGTGCCAGCAGTTCTAGGCGTACCCGCAACTATGGCTACACCTTC.

The J gene is TRBJ2-2, the V gene TRBV6-1; 11 bases are a match to TRBD1. The V gene's germline CDR1 is MNHNS and CDR2 SASEGT. The CDR3 extends over 14 amino acids. J lost 7 bases, V lost 8 bases, and 6 bases had no gene match. The CDR3 loop is CASRGQGDFGELFF. In DNA form, the CDR3 reads TGTGCCAGCCGGGGACAGGGGGATTTCGGGGAGCTGTTTTTT.

The rearrangement uses TRBV10-2 and TRBJ2-5; D remains ambiguous. V was shortened by 0 bases and J by 9 bases, with 5 bases between the two germline ends. This CDR3 comprises 11 residues. The V gene's germline CDR1 is WSHSY and CDR2 SAAADI. CDR3 nucleotides: TGCGCCAGCAGTGAGTCGGCGGCCCAGTACTTC. Translation: CASSESAAQYF.

This clonotype was found a few times. V usage is TRBV7-2 and J usage is TRBJ2-1; D may be TRBD1 (6 bases). Trimming took 5 bases from V and 10 from J, leaving 15 bases between them. The CDR3 totals 13 residues. Germline CDR1 SGHTA, CDR2 FQGNSA. The CDR3 is CASSLSKGDEQFF. The CDR3 coding sequence is TGTGCCAGCAGCCTGAGTAAGGGGGACGAGCAGTTCTTC.

The chain couples TRBV12-3 or TRBV12-4 to TRBJ2-5; no reliable D call. The CDR3 extends over 15 amino acids. Trimming pared 2 bases from V and 0 bases from J, leaving 10 bases between. CDR3 DNA sequence: TGTGCCAGCAGTTTAACACAGACGTACCAAGAGACCCAGTACTTC. Translating it yields CASSLTQTYQETQYF.

This clonotype has a count of ten or more. The genes are TRBV7-2 and TRBJ2-7, with a tentative D call TRBD2 (5 bases). Germline loops: CDR1 SGHTA, CDR2 FQGNSA. The CDR3 has 15 residues. Trimming took off 2 bases at V and 1 base at J, with 12 bases between the two ends. The chain's CDR3 is CASSLLGEGSYEQYF. The DNA of the CDR3 is TGTGCCAGCAGCTTACTTGGTGAGGGATCCTACGAGCAGTACTTC. The full variable domain, its missing parts supplied by reference TRBV7-2 and TRBJ2-7, is GAGVSQSPSNKVTEKGKDVELRCDPISGHTALYWYRQSLGQGLEFLIYFQGNSAPDKSGLPSDRFSAERTGGSVSTLTIQRTQQEDSAVYLCASSLLGEGSYEQYFGPGTRLTVT.

In its sample, this clonotype was seen a few times. This chain connects TRBV4-3 to TRBJ2-7; TRBD2 aligns across 8 bases. After removal of 0 bases from V and 7 bases from J, the junction contained 11 bases not matched to a gene. Looked up from germline, CDR1 is LGHNA and CDR2 is YSLEER. The CDR3 sequence is 16 residues long. The CDR3, as DNA: TGCGCCAGCAGCCAAGATCGAGACGGGAGGGCTCGTGAGCAGTACTTC. This encodes CASSQDRDGRAREQYF.

There are many counts of this clonotype. The chain joins TRBV12-3 or TRBV12-4 to TRBJ2-6; either TRBD1 or TRBD2 may fit D (5 bases each). The CDR3 contains 15 residues. V lost 3 bases and J lost 2, with 8 bases in between. The CDR3 loop is CASSLRGAGANVLTF. CDR3 nucleotides: TGTGCCAGCAGTTTGAGGGGCGCTGGGGCCAACGTCCTGACTTTC.

The chain recombines TRBV2 with TRBJ2-7; 7 bases match TRBD2. CDR1 and CDR2 (germline): SNHLY, FYNNEI. J lost 6 bases, V lost 3 bases, and 5 bases had no gene match. The CDR3 has 13 residues. The CDR3 DNA reads TGTGCCAGCAGTGATTTAGGGAGGGGCGAGCAGTACTTC. This sequence encodes CASSDLGRGEQYF.

In this sample, this clonotype turned up many times. The chain joins TRBV3-1 to TRBJ1-1; TRBD1 matches at 9 bases. J was trimmed by 4 bases and V by 6 bases; bases with no gene match: 3. Looked up from germline, CDR1 is LGHDT and CDR2 is YNNKEL (reference sequence). The CDR3 is 13 residues long. CDR3 loop: CASRETGGTEAFF. The CDR3 coding sequence is TGTGCCAGCAGGGAGACAGGGGGCACTGAAGCTTTCTTT.

V and J are TRBV7-8 and TRBJ2-6; 7 nucleotides line up with TRBD1. The CDR3 totals 17 residues. V lost 1 base, J lost 0 bases, and 3 bases stayed unmatched. The germline gives CDR1 SGHVS, CDR2 FQNEAQ. CDR3 protein: CASSLVGQNSGANVLTF. The CDR3 coding sequence is TGTGCCAGCAGCTTAGTGGGACAGAACTCTGGGGCCAACGTCCTGACTTTC.

This clonotype turned up a few times. An end of the junction differs from the germline gene, which may be a read error. V is TRBV29-1 and J is TRBJ2-7, with 8 nucleotides matching TRBD1. Germline V CDR1 and CDR2: SQVTM, ANQGSEA. This CDR3 has 14 residues. The CDR3 here is CSVATTGVSHEQYF. In DNA, the CDR3 is TGCAGCGTTGCGACGACAGGGGTCTCCCACGAGCAGTACTTC.

There are a few counts of this clonotype. The chain has TRBV20-1 and TRBJ2-1; no clear D gene. The CDR3 consists of 15 residues. V shed 0 bases and J shed 0 bases, with 9 bases lying between them. Germline CDR1 and CDR2: DFQATT and SNEGSKA (reference sequence). The CDR3: CSARDTYTSYNEQFF. Here the CDR3 DNA reads TGCAGTGCTAGAGATACGTACACCTCCTACAATGAGCAGTTCTTC.

V and J are TRBV7-2 and TRBJ2-5; tentative D call: TRBD1 (6 bases). The CDR3 runs to 13 residues. Trimming cost V 2 bases and J 3 bases, with 7 bases left between them. Germline V gives CDR1 SGHTA, CDR2 FQGNSA. CDR3 coding DNA: TGTGCCAGCAGCTTACCAGGGGAAGAGACCCAGTACTTC. This sequence encodes CASSLPGEETQYF. Based on the CDR3 plus reference TRBV7-2 and TRBJ2-5, the full variable domain is GAGVSQSPSNKVTEKGKDVELRCDPISGHTALYWYRQSLGQGLEFLIYFQGNSAPDKSGLPSDRFSAERTGGSVSTLTIQRTQQEDSAVYLCASSLPGEETQYFGPGTRLLVL.

This clonotype was found a few times. This chain uses TRBV20-1 with TRBJ2-5, with 8 bases identical to TRBD2. This CDR3 has 15 residues. The germline V gene has CDR1 DFQATT and CDR2 SNEGSKA (reference sequence). V was pared by 7 bases and J by 7 bases, with 17 bases of the junction left unmatched. CDR3 loop: CSVTPGGTGVGTQYF. CDR3 bases: TGCAGTGTTACACCGGGGGGGACGGGGGTAGGGACCCAGTACTTC.

This clonotype was found many times. V gene TRBV7-3 combines with J gene TRBJ2-5; D ambiguous. The CDR3 covers 13 residues. The germline V gene encodes CDR1 SGHTA and CDR2 FQGTGA. The V end lost 5 bases, the J end lost 0 bases, and 7 bases lay between the germline ends. Here the CDR3 DNA reads TGTGCCAGCAGCCTCACATACCAAGAGACCCAGTACTTC. It codes for CASSLTYQETQYF.